This T cell receptor (beta chain) was captured by sequencing in a study of T-cell reconstitution after alpha-beta-depleted transplantation in children. Unique molecular identifiers were incorporated when the TCRbeta library was constructed. TCRdb re-called the PCR reads with MiXCR, one entry per CDR3 protein. The sample contains about 500,000 distinct CDR3 sequences, about 30% of which appear only once. The sequences come from PBMCs from the stem cell graft donor, collected from the stem cell graft. This TCR was sampled from a human donor who donated a stem cell graft to a child with aplastic anemia.

DNA of the CDR3: TGTGCCAGCAGTTTTTATGCTGAAGCTTTCTTT. The encoded protein is CASSFYAEAFF. V usage is TRBV6-2 or TRBV6-3 and J usage is TRBJ1-1, with unresolved D. Trimming took 4 bases from V and 6 from J, leaving 6 bases between them. The CDR3 is 11 amino acids. Germline CDR1 MNHEY, CDR2 SVGEGT.